There are a few counts of the clone carrying this TCR beta chain. As yet, its antigen is unknown. Germline trimming cut 2 bases from V and 6 bases from J; bases unmatched to any gene: 8. The CDR3 contains 15 residues. Germline CDR1 MNHEY, CDR2 SVGAGI. These data are taken from a study of cytomegalovirus exposure and HLA in healthy donors. Study-level information: Previous work identified 90 million to 130 million unique TCR beta sequences from roughly 170 million T cells.

PCR was performed using 60 Vbeta and 13 Jbeta primers. TCRdb keeps only in-frame clones here, not all; method: immunoSEQ multiplex PCR. The sample consists of 200,000 to 250,000 clones, just under 85% of them appearing once. Study-level findings and limits: The CMV antigen specificity of a few CMV-associated chains was confirmed through in vitro analysis. Fewer N-insertions (relative to the roughly 630-donor mean) were reportedly seen in an Asian-associated ancestry cluster in a later analysis. Among TCR beta chains of equal frequency, HLA-associated ones were more clonally expanded in a later analysis.

The sequencing input was PBMCs. The gene calls are TRBV6-5 and TRBJ2-7; 9 positions agree with TRBD2. The sequence came from a woman aged 40 to 50 in good health and CMV-seronegative. The CDR3 region has the DNA TGTGCCAGCAGTTACCCTAGCGGGGAGCATTCCGAGCAGTACTTC. It specifies CASSYPSGEHSEQYF.